The 2 T cell receptor beta chains given below trace back to one sample, sequenced in a study of cytomegalovirus exposure and HLA in healthy donors. The primer mix had 60 Vbeta and 13 Jbeta primers. Sequenced by immunoSEQ multiplex PCR; TCRdb stores in-frame clones only, minus some. The sample has about 200,000 clones. The sequenced material came from PBMCs. These receptors all come from a girl between 2 and 10 years old in good health and CMV-seropositive.

This rearrangement joins TRBV27 to TRBJ1-1; D perhaps matches TRBD1 (5 bases). V lost 7 bases and J 6 bases, leaving 9 bases between the germline ends. CDR3 size: 11 residues. From germline, CDR1 is MNHEY and CDR2 SMNVEV (reference sequence). CDR3 region: CASTSGAEAFF. The CDR3 region has the DNA TGTGCCAGCACTTCGGGGGCTGAAGCTTTCTTT.

The CDR3 loop reads CSVGFGQGGEQYF. CDR3 DNA sequence: TGCAGCGTTGGATTTGGACAGGGTGGAGAGCAGTACTTC. This sequence joins TRBV29-1 and TRBJ2-7; TRBD1 matches at 8 bases. V dropped 4 bases and J dropped 7; count of bases not matched to a gene: 9. The CDR3 covers 13 residues. Germline V CDR1 and CDR2: SQVTM, ANQGSEA.